This T cell receptor (beta chain) was recorded in a study of CD8+ T cells in alopecia areata. General study findings and limits: Clonality was higher in lesional than normal scalp, especially in alopecia totalis/universalis. Against the mouse data, patients shared TCRs less clearly, possibly for HLA reasons.

This clone was counted only a few times. Its target is unknown. Losses at the gene ends were 0 bases for V and 0 bases for J; bases not matched to a gene: 4. CDR3 size: 16 residues. Germline assignment: CDR1 SEHNR and CDR2 FQNEAQ (reference sequence). Extracted RNA was reverse transcribed, and the resulting cDNA served as sequencing template. Some clones are missing from TCRdb's copy, which holds only in-frame ones; the method was immunoSEQ multiplex PCR. The sample lists approximately 180,000 clones, 59% seen once, with roughly 14% in the top ten. This clonotype was sampled from a human donor with alopecia areata. Sequences were derived from CD4+ T cells sorted from blood, sampled at week 0. This chain links TRBV7-9 with TRBJ1-1; TRBD1 agrees at 7 bases. CDR3 region: CASSLARTGLNTEAFF. CDR3 coding DNA: TGTGCCAGCAGCTTAGCACGGACAGGCCTGAACACTGAAGCTTTCTTT.